The entry below describes one T cell receptor beta chain. These data belong to a study of T cell responses to AZD1222 COVID-19 vaccine. CDR3 length equals 17 residues. Between the trimmed V and J ends, which lost 5 bases and 3 bases, there was a span of 23 bases. CDR1 and CDR2 from the germline V gene are SGHNT and YENEEA. Only in-frame clones appear in the TCRdb table, and some are missing; sequencing was by immunoSEQ multiplex PCR. The data contain tens of thousands of clones, 87% of them seen just once; the ten biggest clones take up more than 9%. The sequenced sample was peripheral blood, obtained 28 days after the second AZD1222 dose. The receptor was derived from an adult who received the AZD1222 COVID-19 vaccine. The chain employs TRBV11-3 and TRBJ2-7, with D uncertain. CDR3 region: CASSPPPRALDVYEQYF. CDR3 sequence (DNA): TGTGCCAGCAGCCCACCCCCCCGAGCTTTGGACGTCTACGAGCAGTACTTC. Based on the CDR3 plus reference TRBV11-3 and TRBJ2-7, the full variable domain is EAGVVQSPRYKIIEKKQPVAFWCNPISGHNTLYWYLQNLGQGPELLIRYENEEAVDDSQLPKDRFSAERLKGVDSTLKIQPAELGDSAVYLCASSPPPRALDVYEQYFGPGTRLTVT.